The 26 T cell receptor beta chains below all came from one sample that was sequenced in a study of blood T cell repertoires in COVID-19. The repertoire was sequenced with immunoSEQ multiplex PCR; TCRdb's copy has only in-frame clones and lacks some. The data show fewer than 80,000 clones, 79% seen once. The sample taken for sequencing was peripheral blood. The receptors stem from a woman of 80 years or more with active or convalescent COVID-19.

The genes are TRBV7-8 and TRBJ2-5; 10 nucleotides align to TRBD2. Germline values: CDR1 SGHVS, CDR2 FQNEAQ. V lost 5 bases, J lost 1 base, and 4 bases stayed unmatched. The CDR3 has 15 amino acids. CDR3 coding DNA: TGTGCCAGCAGCCTTAGCGGGGGGATCCAAGAGACCCAGTACTTC. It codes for CASSLSGGIQETQYF.

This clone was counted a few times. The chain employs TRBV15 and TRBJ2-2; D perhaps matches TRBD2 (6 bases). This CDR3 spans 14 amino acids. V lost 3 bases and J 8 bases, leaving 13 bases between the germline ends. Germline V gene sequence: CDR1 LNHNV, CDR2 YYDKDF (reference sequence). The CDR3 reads CATSSHARGGELFF. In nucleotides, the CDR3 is TGTGCCACCAGCAGCCATGCGCGGGGAGGGGAGCTGTTTTTT.

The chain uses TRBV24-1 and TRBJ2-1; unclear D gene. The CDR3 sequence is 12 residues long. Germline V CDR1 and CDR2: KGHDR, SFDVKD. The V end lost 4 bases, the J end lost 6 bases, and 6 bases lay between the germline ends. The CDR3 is CATSDRFNEQFF. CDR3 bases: TGTGCCACCAGTGACCGGTTCAATGAGCAGTTCTTC.

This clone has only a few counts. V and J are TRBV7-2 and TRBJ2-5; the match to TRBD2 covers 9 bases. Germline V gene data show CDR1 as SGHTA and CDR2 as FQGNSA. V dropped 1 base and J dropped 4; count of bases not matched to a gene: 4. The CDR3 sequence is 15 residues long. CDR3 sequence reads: CASSLGAGGRETQYF. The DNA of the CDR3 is TGTGCCAGCAGCTTAGGAGCGGGGGGCAGAGAGACCCAGTACTTC.

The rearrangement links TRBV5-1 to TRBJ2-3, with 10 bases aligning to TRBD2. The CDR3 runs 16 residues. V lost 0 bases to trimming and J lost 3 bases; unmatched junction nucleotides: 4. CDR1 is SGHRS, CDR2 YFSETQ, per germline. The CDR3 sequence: CASSLAAGGRTDTQYF. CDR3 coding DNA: TGCGCCAGCAGCTTGGCAGCGGGGGGGCGAACAGATACGCAGTATTTT.

The CDR3 loop reads CASGLAGAYTGELFF. The CDR3, as DNA: TGTGCTAGTGGCCTAGCGGGGGCGTACACCGGGGAGCTGTTTTTT. The gene calls are TRBV12-5 and TRBJ2-2, with 10 bases lining up with TRBD2. This CDR3 spans 15 amino acids. Trimming removed 6 bases from V and 3 bases from J; junction bases left unmatched: 4. The germline V gene encodes CDR1 LGHNT and CDR2 FRNRAP.

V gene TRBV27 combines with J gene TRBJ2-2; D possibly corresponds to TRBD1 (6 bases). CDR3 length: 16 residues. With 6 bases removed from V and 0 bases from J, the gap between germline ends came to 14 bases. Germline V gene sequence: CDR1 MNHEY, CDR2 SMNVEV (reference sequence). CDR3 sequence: CASSSDRFPNTGELFF. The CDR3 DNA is TGTGCCAGCAGCTCCGACAGGTTCCCGAACACCGGGGAGCTGTTTTTT.

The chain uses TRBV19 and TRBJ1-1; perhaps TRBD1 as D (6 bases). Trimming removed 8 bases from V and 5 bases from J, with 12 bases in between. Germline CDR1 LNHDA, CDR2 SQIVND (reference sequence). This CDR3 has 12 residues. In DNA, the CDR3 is TGTGCCAGTCACCCCCAGGGGACTGAAGCTTTCTTT. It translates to CASHPQGTEAFF.

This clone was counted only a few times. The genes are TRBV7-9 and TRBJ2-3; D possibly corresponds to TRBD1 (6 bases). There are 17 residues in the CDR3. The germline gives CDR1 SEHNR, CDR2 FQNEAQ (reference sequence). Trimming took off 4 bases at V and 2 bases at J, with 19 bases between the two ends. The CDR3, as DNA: TGTGCCAGCAGCTCCCCGGGACAACACACTTTCACAGATACGCAGTATTTT. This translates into CASSSPGQHTFTDTQYF.

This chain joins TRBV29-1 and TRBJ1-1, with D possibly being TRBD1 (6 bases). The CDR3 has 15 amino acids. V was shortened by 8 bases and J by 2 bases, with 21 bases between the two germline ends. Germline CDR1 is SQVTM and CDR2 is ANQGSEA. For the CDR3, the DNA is TGCAGCACCAAAGGGTGGCAGGGGATAAACACTGAAGCTTTCTTT. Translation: CSTKGWQGINTEAFF.

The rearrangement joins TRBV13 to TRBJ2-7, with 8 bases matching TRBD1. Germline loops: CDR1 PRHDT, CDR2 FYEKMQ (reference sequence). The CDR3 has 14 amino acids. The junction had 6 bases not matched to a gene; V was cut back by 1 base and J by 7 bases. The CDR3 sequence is CASSLARGREEQYF. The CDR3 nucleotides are TGTGCCAGCAGCTTAGCCAGGGGGCGCGAAGAGCAGTACTTC.

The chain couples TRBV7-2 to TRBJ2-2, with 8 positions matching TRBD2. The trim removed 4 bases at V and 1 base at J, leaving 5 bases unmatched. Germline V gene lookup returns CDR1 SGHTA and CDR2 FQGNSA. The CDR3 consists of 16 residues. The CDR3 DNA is TGTGCCAGCAGCTACGGACTAGCAGTGAACACCGGGGAGCTGTTTTTT. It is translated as CASSYGLAVNTGELFF.

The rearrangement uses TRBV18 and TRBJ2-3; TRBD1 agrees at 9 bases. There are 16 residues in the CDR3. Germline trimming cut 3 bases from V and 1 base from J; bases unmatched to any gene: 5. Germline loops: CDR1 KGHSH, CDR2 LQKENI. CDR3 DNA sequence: TGTGCCAGCTCACCGCGGACAGGGGAAGGCACAGATACGCAGTATTTT. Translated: CASSPRTGEGTDTQYF. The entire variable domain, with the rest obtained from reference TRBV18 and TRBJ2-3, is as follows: NAGVMQNPRHLVRRRGQEARLRCSPMKGHSHVYWYRQLPEEGLKFMVYLQKENIIDESGMPKERFSAEFPKEGPSILRIQQVVRGDSAAYFCASSPRTGEGTDTQYFGPGTRLTVL.

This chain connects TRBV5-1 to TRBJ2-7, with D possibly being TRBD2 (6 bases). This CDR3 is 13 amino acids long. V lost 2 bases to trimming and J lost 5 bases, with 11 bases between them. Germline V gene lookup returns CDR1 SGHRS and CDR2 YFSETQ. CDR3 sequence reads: CASSFGEAHEQYF. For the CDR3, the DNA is TGCGCCAGCAGCTTCGGGGAGGCTCACGAGCAGTACTTC.

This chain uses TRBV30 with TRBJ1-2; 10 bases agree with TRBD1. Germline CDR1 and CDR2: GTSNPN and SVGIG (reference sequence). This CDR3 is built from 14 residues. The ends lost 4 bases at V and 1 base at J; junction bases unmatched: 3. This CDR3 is CAWTRDRGNYGYTF. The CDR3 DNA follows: TGTGCCTGGACCAGGGACAGGGGTAACTATGGCTACACCTTC.

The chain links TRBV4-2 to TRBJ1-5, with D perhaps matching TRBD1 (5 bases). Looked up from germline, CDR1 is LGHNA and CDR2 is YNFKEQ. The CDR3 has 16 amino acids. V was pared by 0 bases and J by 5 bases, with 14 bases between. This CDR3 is CASSQDRAGYDQPQHF. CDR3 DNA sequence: TGTGCCAGCAGCCAAGATCGGGCAGGGTATGATCAGCCCCAGCATTTT.

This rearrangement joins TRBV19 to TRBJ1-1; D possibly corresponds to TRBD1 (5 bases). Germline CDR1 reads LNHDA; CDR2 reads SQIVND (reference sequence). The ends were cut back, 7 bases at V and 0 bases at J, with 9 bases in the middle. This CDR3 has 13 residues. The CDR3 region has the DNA TGTGCCAGTACGGACACCTTGAACACTGAAGCTTTCTTT. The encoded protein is CASTDTLNTEAFF.

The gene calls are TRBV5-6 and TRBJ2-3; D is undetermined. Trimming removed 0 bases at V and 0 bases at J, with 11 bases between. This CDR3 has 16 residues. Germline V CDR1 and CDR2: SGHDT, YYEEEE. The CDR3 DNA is TGTGCCAGCAGCTTGGCCTCTAGTTATAGCACAGATACGCAGTATTTT. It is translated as CASSLASSYSTDTQYF.

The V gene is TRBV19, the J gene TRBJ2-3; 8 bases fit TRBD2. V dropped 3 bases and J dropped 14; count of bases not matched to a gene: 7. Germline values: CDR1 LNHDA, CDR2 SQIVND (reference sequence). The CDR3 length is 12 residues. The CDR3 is CASSMASGPPYF. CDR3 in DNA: TGTGCCAGTAGTATGGCTAGCGGGCCCCCGTATTTT.

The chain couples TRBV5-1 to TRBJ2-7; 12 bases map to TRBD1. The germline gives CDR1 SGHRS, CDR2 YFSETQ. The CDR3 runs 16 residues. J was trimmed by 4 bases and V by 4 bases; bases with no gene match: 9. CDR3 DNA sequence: TGCGCCAGCAGCAGAGACCCGGGACAGGGGGCGTACGAGCAGTACTTC. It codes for CASSRDPGQGAYEQYF.

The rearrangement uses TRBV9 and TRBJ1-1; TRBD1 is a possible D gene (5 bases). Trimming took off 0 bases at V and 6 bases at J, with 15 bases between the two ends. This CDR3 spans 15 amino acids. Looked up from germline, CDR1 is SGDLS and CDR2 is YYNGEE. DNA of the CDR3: TGTGCCAGCAGCGTAGGCTTAGGCAGGGCGGCTGAAGCTTTCTTT. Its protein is CASSVGLGRAAEAFF.

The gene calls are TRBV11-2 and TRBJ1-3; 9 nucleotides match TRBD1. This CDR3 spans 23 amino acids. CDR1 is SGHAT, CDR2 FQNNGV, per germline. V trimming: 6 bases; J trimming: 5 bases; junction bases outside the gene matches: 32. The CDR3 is CASSYGPPLGTGQKISKRNTIYF. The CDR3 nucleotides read TGTGCCAGCAGTTATGGGCCTCCCCTCGGGACAGGGCAAAAAATTTCAAAGCGAAACACCATATATTTT. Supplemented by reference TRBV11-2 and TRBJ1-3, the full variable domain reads EAGVAQSPRYKIIEKRQSVAFWCNPISGHATLYWYQQILGQGPKLLIQFQNNGVVDDSQLPKDRFSAERLKGVDSTLKIQPAKLEDSAVYLCASSYGPPLGTGQKISKRNTIYFGEGSWLTVV.

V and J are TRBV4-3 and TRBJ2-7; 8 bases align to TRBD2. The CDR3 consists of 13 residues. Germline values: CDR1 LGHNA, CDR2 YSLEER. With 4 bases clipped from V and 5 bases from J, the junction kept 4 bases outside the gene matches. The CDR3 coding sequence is TGCGCCAGCAGCCTGAGCGGGAGCCACGAGCAGTACTTC. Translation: CASSLSGSHEQYF.

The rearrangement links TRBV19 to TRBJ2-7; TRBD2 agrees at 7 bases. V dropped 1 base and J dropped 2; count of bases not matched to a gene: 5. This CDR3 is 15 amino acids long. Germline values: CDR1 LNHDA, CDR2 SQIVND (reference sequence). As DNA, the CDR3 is TGTGCCAGTAGTATAGCGGGGGGATCAACCTACGAGCAGTACTTC. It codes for CASSIAGGSTYEQYF.

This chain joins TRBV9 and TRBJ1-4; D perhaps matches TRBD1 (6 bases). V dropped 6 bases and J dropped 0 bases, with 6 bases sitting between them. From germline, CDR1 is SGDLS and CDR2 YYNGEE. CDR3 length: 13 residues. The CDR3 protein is CASKGATNEKLFF. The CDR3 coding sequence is TGTGCCAGCAAGGGGGCAACTAATGAAAAACTGTTTTTT.

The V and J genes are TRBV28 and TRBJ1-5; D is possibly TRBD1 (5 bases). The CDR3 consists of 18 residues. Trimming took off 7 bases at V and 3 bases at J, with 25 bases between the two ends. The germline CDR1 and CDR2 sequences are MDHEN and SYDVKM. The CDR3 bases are TGTGCCAGCATCCAAGACGCCCAGGGAGCGGGGGTCAATCAGCCCCAGCATTTT. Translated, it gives CASIQDAQGAGVNQPQHF.